One and the same sample provided the 13 T cell receptor beta chains below, sequenced in a study of blood T cell repertoires in COVID-19. Some clones are missing from TCRdb's copy, which holds only in-frame ones; the method was immunoSEQ multiplex PCR. Here the sample spans hundreds of thousands of clones, around nine tenths being singletons. Sequenced sample: peripheral blood. These receptors were collected from a woman aged 55-75 years with acute or convalescent COVID-19.

The CDR3 bases are TGTGCCAGCAGTTCAGGGACTAGCGGGAGCCCCTCCTACGAGCAGTACTTC. Its translation: CASSSGTSGSPSYEQYF. The chain joins TRBV27 to TRBJ2-7, with 14 bases lining up with TRBD2. CDR3 length: 17 amino acids. With V trimmed by 4 bases and J by 0 bases, 5 bases remained unmatched. The germline V gene encodes CDR1 MNHEY and CDR2 SMNVEV (reference sequence).

The rearrangement uses TRBV5-1 and TRBJ2-7; 14 bases match TRBD2. The CDR3 spans 18 residues. Germline V gene sequence: CDR1 SGHRS, CDR2 YFSETQ. V was clipped by 3 bases and J by 3 bases; unmatched bases: 11. The CDR3 region has the DNA TGCGCCAGCAGCTCCGGGACTAGCGGGGGACTGAGGCGCTACGAGCAGTACTTC. This encodes CASSSGTSGGLRRYEQYF.

This chain uses TRBV18 with TRBJ1-5; maybe TRBD1 (5 bases). Germline V lookup: CDR1 KGHSH, CDR2 LQKENI. The CDR3 has 15 amino acids. Trimming took 3 bases from V and 4 from J, leaving 13 bases between them. DNA for the CDR3: TGTGCCAGCTCACCGAGGGCGGGGGAAAATCAGCCCCAGCATTTT. It specifies CASSPRAGENQPQHF.

This chain joins TRBV5-6 and TRBJ1-1, with a possible D match to TRBD1 (6 bases). V was pared by 4 bases and J by 1 base, with 11 bases between. This CDR3 region has 14 residues. Germline assignment: CDR1 SGHDT and CDR2 YYEEEE. The CDR3 loop reads CASSGDRQNTEAFF. In nucleotides, the CDR3 is TGTGCCAGCAGCGGTGACAGGCAGAACACTGAAGCTTTCTTT. Based on the CDR3 plus reference TRBV5-6 and TRBJ1-1, the full variable domain is DAGVTQSPTHLIKTRGQQVTLRCSPKSGHDTVSWYQQALGQGPQFIFQYYEEEERQRGNFPDRFSGHQFPNYSSELNVNALLLGDSALYLCASSGDRQNTEAFFGQGTRLTVV.

The rearrangement joins TRBV5-8 to TRBJ2-1, with D possibly being TRBD1 (6 bases). V dropped 4 bases and J dropped 5 bases, with 19 bases sitting between them. Germline values: CDR1 SGHTS, CDR2 YDEGEE. CDR3 length equals 16 residues. The CDR3 DNA sequence: TGTGCCAGCAGCCCCGGTCGGGGACAAGCGCACAATGAGCAGTTCTTC. Protein sequence: CASSPGRGQAHNEQFF.

This chain uses TRBV5-1 with TRBJ1-2, with unresolved D. Germline CDR1 SGHRS, CDR2 YFSETQ. The ends were cut back, 0 bases at V and 4 bases at J, with 10 bases in the middle. CDR3 length: 14 amino acids. The CDR3 bases are TGCGCCAGCAGCTTGGACGGGGAGGGCTATGGCTACACCTTC. This translates into CASSLDGEGYGYTF. Together with reference TRBV5-1 and TRBJ1-2, the CDR3 gives the full variable domain: KAGVTQTPRYLIKTRGQQVTLSCSPISGHRSVSWYQQTPGQGLQFLFEYFSETQRNKGNFPGRFSGRQFSNSRSEMNVSTLELGDSALYLCASSLDGEGYGYTFGSGTRLTVV.

The chain joins TRBV28 to TRBJ1-2; maybe TRBD1 (5 bases). The V gene lost 8 bases and the J gene lost 3 bases, with 13 bases spanning the gap. Per germline, CDR1 MDHEN and CDR2 SYDVKM. This CDR3 is 13 amino acids long. CDR3 loop: CASVGYRHYGYTF. CDR3 bases: TGTGCCAGCGTGGGTTACAGGCACTATGGCTACACCTTC.

The J gene is TRBJ1-2, the V gene TRBV28, with 7 bases that match TRBD1. The J segment lost 1 base and the V segment lost 5 bases, leaving 7 bases of the junction unmatched. CDR1 MDHEN and CDR2 SYDVKM come from the germline V gene. The CDR3 is 15 residues long. The CDR3: CASSPGGRRNYGYTF. The DNA of the CDR3 is TGTGCCAGCAGTCCAGGGGGGAGGCGTAACTATGGCTACACCTTC.

The J gene is TRBJ2-5, the V gene TRBV5-8; D may be TRBD1 (5 bases). Germline CDR1 and CDR2: SGHTS and YDEGEE. Trimming removed 4 bases from V and 4 bases from J, with 14 bases in between. The CDR3 consists of 14 residues. The DNA for the CDR3 is TGTGCCAGCAGCCATGGACAATTAGGAGAGACCCAGTACTTC. This translates into CASSHGQLGETQYF.

This clone occurred a few times. This rearrangement joins TRBV5-6 to TRBJ1-6; 8 nucleotides agree with TRBD1. The CDR3 contains 14 residues. V lost 4 bases, J lost 10 bases, and 7 bases stayed unmatched. CDR1 is SGHDT and CDR2 is YYEEEE in the germline V gene. In nucleotides, the CDR3 is TGTGCCAGCAGCGGCGGGACAGGAATATCACCCCTCCACTTT. Translated: CASSGGTGISPLHF.

Only one count was recorded for this clone. The chain is built from TRBV7-3 and TRBJ2-3, with D possibly matching TRBD2 (5 bases). The CDR3 runs to 13 residues. V was trimmed by 1 base and J by 6 bases, leaving 8 bases between them. CDR1 and CDR2 (germline): SGHTA, FQGTGA. CDR3 residues: CASSLRPGDTQYF. The DNA of the CDR3 is TGTGCCAGCAGCTTAAGGCCGGGGGATACGCAGTATTTT.

The rearrangement links TRBV4-1 to TRBJ1-3; D possibly corresponds to TRBD1 (6 bases). In germline, CDR1 is MGHRA, CDR2 YSYEKL. The CDR3 totals 16 residues. V was shortened by 2 bases and J by 2 bases, with 13 bases between the two germline ends. The CDR3 here is CASSQPTGRAGNTIYF. The CDR3 nucleotides read TGCGCCAGCAGCCAACCTACAGGGAGGGCTGGAAACACCATATATTTT.

This clone came up a few times. The chain is built from TRBV7-2 and TRBJ1-2; perhaps TRBD1 as D (5 bases). CDR1 is SGHTA, CDR2 FQGNSA, per germline. V was cut by 0 bases and J by 5 bases, with 16 bases left in between. The CDR3 totals 16 residues. The DNA for the CDR3 is TGTGCCAGCAGCTTAGCTGGGGCCAGGAGGGCTTATGGCTACACCTTC. Translated: CASSLAGARRAYGYTF.